What follows is one TCR beta chain and its context. Its antigen is as yet unknown. This entry comes from a study of radiation and T cells in renal cell carcinoma. Study-wide results and limits: Baseline intratumoral clonotype presence is unknown without pretreatment biopsies.

The CDR3 loop spans 13 amino acids. Germline CDR1 is SQVTM and CDR2 is ANQGSEA. The ends lost 6 bases at V and 7 bases at J; junction bases unmatched: 8. Sequencing used immunoSEQ multiplex PCR; TCRdb keeps in-frame clones, though not all of them. The table has about 90,000 clones, about 85% seen once. Time point described: blood 4 weeks post-SBRT, at nephrectomy. Documented treatment: 15 Gy SBRT to primary tumor, nephrectomy 4 weeks later. Nephrectomy followed 15 Gy stereotactic body radiation by 4 weeks. The tumor was a clear cell renal cell carcinoma. This sample comprised blood, obtained from a patient whose treatment included radiotherapy and nephrectomy. This sequence was found in a man aged 50 to 59 with renal cell carcinoma. The chain couples TRBV29-1 to TRBJ2-3, with 9 nucleotides matching TRBD1. CDR3 coding DNA: TGCAGCGTCACTACGGGACAGGGAAATACGCAGTATTTT. This codes for CSVTTGQGNTQYF.